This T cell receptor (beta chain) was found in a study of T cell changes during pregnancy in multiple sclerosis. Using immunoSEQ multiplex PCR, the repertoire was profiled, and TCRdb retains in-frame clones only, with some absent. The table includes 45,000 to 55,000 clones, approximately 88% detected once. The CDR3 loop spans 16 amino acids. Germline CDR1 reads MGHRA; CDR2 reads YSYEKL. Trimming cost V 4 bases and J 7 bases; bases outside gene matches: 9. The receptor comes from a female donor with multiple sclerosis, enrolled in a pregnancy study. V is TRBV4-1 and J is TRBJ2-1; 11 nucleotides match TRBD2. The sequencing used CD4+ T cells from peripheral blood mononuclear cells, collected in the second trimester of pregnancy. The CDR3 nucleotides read TGCGCCAGCAGCCCGGACACTAGCGGGAGAAAGAATGAGCAGTTCTTC. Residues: CASSPDTSGRKNEQFF.